Sequencing of this T cell receptor beta chain was carried out in a study of neurological immune-mediated disorders. Trimming removed 4 bases at V and 8 bases at J, with 19 bases between. CDR3 length equals 15 residues. The germline gives CDR1 SGHRS, CDR2 YFSETQ. This clonotype was counted only a few times. TCRdb itself ran the 5' RACE reads through MiXCR, one entry per CDR3 protein. The sample lists about 66,000 distinct CDR3 sequences; 4.5% were seen once. Input material: PBMCs. The clonotype was recovered from a man aged 30 to 39 with multiple sclerosis. V usage is TRBV5-1 and J usage is TRBJ2-1; the D gene could be TRBD1 or TRBD2 (6 bases each). The CDR3 sequence: CASSPQGLGGDEQFF. CDR3 coding DNA: TGCGCCAGCAGCCCACAGGGACTGGGGGGAGATGAGCAGTTCTTC.